These T cell receptor beta chains were read from a single sample in a study of blood T cell repertoires in COVID-19. Libraries were prepared by immunoSEQ multiplex PCR; TCRdb keeps only in-frame clonotypes and omits some of them. Of under 400,000 clones listed, over 85% are singletons. The material sequenced was peripheral blood. All receptors come from a woman aged 55-70 years with COVID-19, enrolled during active disease. Each CDR3 is given with its conserved first and last residue. Fields, in order: CDR3 DNA, CDR3 protein, V gene, D gene, J gene, clone size. D genes are given only for firm matches. For some rows the clone size is stated as once, few or many, or as a class when expanded; others skip it.

CDR3 DNA: TGTGCCAGCAGCCCTCCTTGGGGGGTACAGAATTACAATGAGCAGTTCTTC
CDR3 protein: CASSPPWGVQNYNEQFF
V gene: TRBV7-9
D gene: NA
J gene: TRBJ2-1
clone size: NA

CDR3 DNA: TGTGCCAGCAGCCAAGTCGGAGCGGAGGCTTTCTTT
CDR3 protein: CASSQVGAEAFF
V gene: TRBV3-1/TRBV3-2
D gene: NA
J gene: TRBJ1-1
clone size: NA

CDR3 DNA: TGTGCCAGTAGTACCCTCGGGCGGGACCACCGGCCAGATACGCAGTATTTT
CDR3 protein: CASSTLGRDHRPDTQYF
V gene: TRBV19
D gene: NA
J gene: TRBJ2-3
clone size: NA

CDR3 DNA: TGTGCCAGCAGCTTAGCACAGCCGTACCAAGAGACCCAGTACTTC
CDR3 protein: CASSLAQPYQETQYF
V gene: TRBV7-9
D gene: NA
J gene: TRBJ2-5
clone size: once

CDR3 DNA: TGTGCCAGCAGTAACCCCGCGCCGGCGGGAGGCTACACCTTC
CDR3 protein: CASSNPAPAGGYTF
V gene: TRBV28
D gene: NA
J gene: TRBJ1-2
clone size: NA

CDR3 DNA: TGTGCCAGCAGCTTAGTTCTGACGGGGGGGTCCTACGAGCAGTACTTC
CDR3 protein: CASSLVLTGGSYEQYF
V gene: TRBV7-8
D gene: TRBD2
J gene: TRBJ2-7
clone size: NA

CDR3 DNA: TGTGCCAGCAGTTTTTCCTCGGCGGGGGGATTCTACGAGCAGTACTTC
CDR3 protein: CASSFSSAGGFYEQYF
V gene: TRBV28
D gene: TRBD2
J gene: TRBJ2-7
clone size: NA

CDR3 DNA: TGTGCCAGTTCTGGGGGGGCGAGGGAGCAGTTCTTC
CDR3 protein: CASSGGAREQFF
V gene: TRBV19
D gene: NA
J gene: TRBJ2-1
clone size: once

CDR3 DNA: TGTGCCAGCAAAACAGGGGGTTATGGCTACACCTTC
CDR3 protein: CASKTGGYGYTF
V gene: TRBV12-3/TRBV12-4
D gene: TRBD1
J gene: TRBJ1-2
clone size: NA

CDR3 DNA: TGTGCCAGTAGTAGGATAGGGGTTCGGACTGAAGCTTTCTTT
CDR3 protein: CASSRIGVRTEAFF
V gene: TRBV19
D gene: NA
J gene: TRBJ1-1
clone size: NA

CDR3 DNA: TGTGCCAGCAGCCCCGTGGGGACTAGCGGGGGGCTTCAGTACTTC
CDR3 protein: CASSPVGTSGGLQYF
V gene: TRBV7-8
D gene: TRBD2
J gene: TRBJ2-4
clone size: NA

CDR3 DNA: TGTGCCAGCAGCGTAGTTGGAGGGGTAGGGGATGAGCAGTTCTTC
CDR3 protein: CASSVVGGVGDEQFF
V gene: TRBV9
D gene: NA
J gene: TRBJ2-1
clone size: NA

CDR3 DNA: TGCGCCAGCAGCCTCCAGGGCAGCTCTGGAAACACCATATATTTT
CDR3 protein: CASSLQGSSGNTIYF
V gene: TRBV5-1
D gene: NA
J gene: TRBJ1-3
clone size: NA

CDR3 DNA: TGTGCCAGCAGCCCAAACAGGGGGTCGAATGAAAAACTGTTTTTT
CDR3 protein: CASSPNRGSNEKLFF
V gene: TRBV7-2
D gene: TRBD1
J gene: TRBJ1-4
clone size: NA

CDR3 DNA: TGTGCCAGCAGCGTAGGAGGGACAGGGAACACTGAAGCTTTCTTT
CDR3 protein: CASSVGGTGNTEAFF
V gene: TRBV9
D gene: TRBD1
J gene: TRBJ1-1
clone size: NA

CDR3 DNA: TGCAGTGCGGAGCGGGGGGACGAGCAGTACTTC
CDR3 protein: CSAERGDEQYF
V gene: TRBV20-1
D gene: TRBD2
J gene: TRBJ2-7
clone size: few

CDR3 DNA: TGTGCCAGTAGTGGGACACCTTCCAATGAGCAGTTCTTC
CDR3 protein: CASSGTPSNEQFF
V gene: TRBV19
D gene: NA
J gene: TRBJ2-1
clone size: once

CDR3 DNA: TGTGCCAGCAGTTTATCGAGACAAGTCTACGAGCAGTACTTC
CDR3 protein: CASSLSRQVYEQYF
V gene: TRBV27
D gene: NA
J gene: TRBJ2-7
clone size: once

CDR3 DNA: TGTGCCAGCAGCCTCCAACCGGTCCGGGGATTCCGCGAGCAGTACTTC
CDR3 protein: CASSLQPVRGFREQYF
V gene: TRBV3-1/TRBV3-2
D gene: NA
J gene: TRBJ2-7
clone size: NA

CDR3 DNA: TGTGCCAGCAGCCGAGGGAGCGGACTTGACAATGAGCAGTTCTTC
CDR3 protein: CASSRGSGLDNEQFF
V gene: TRBV4-2
D gene: NA
J gene: TRBJ2-1
clone size: NA

CDR3 DNA: TGTGCCAGCAGCCAAGGGCCGTATGTATATTTT
CDR3 protein: CASSQGPYVYF
V gene: TRBV3-1/TRBV3-2
D gene: NA
J gene: TRBJ1-3
clone size: NA

CDR3 DNA: TGCGCCAGCAGCCAGGGATTGACAGCGAACACTGAAGCTTTCTTT
CDR3 protein: CASSQGLTANTEAFF
V gene: TRBV4-1
D gene: NA
J gene: TRBJ1-1
clone size: NA

CDR3 DNA: TGTGCCAGCAGCAACGACAGGGGGCGCTCTGGCTACACCTTC
CDR3 protein: CASSNDRGRSGYTF
V gene: TRBV7-3
D gene: TRBD1
J gene: TRBJ1-2
clone size: NA